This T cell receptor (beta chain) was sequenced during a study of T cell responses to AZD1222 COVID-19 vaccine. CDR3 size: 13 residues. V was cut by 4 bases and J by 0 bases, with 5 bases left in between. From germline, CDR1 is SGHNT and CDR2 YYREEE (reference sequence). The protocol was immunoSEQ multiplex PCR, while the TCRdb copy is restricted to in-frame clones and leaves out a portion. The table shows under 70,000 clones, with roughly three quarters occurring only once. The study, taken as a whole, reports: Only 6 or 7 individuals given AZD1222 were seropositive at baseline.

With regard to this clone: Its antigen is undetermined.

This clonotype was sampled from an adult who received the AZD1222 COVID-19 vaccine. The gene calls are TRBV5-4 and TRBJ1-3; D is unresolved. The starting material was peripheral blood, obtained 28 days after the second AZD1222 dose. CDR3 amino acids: CASSRYSGNTIYF. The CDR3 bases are TGTGCCAGCAGCCGGTACTCTGGAAACACCATATATTTT.